These T cell receptor beta chains were read from a single sample in a study of CD8 T cells in ankylosing spondylitis. TCRdb reprocessed the 5' RACE reads with MiXCR, giving one entry per CDR3 protein. The sample lists 250,000 or so distinct CDR3 sequences, under 30% occurring once. The sequenced material came from blood, either unsorted or a sorted T cell fraction (not recorded which). Source of these receptors: a male donor with ankylosing spondylitis or in good health (not recorded which). Each CDR3 is given with its conserved first and last residue. The D gene is left open where the match is weak. Some rows have no size entry. The others give once, few or many, or a class for an expanded clone.

v_gene	abundance	j_gene	d_gene	len	CDR3aa	CDR3nt
TRBV7-2	.	TRBJ2-1	TRBD1	15	CASSLVGTGANEQFF	TGTGCCAGCAGCTTAGTTGGGACAGGGGCCAATGAGCAGTTCTTC
TRBV29-1	many	TRBJ2-1	TRBD1	12	CRGGTGYNEQFF	TGCAGGGGGGGGACAGGGTATAATGAGCAGTTCTTC
TRBV7-3	.	TRBJ2-1	TRBD2	13	CASSLWTRSEQFF	TGTGCCAGCAGCTTATGGACTAGGAGTGAGCAGTTCTTC
TRBV20-1	many	TRBJ1-2	.	11	CSAGDRYGYTF	TGCAGTGCTGGGGACCGCTATGGCTACACCTTC
TRBV3-1	many	TRBJ2-2	.	15	CASSLRGANTGELFF	TGTGCCAGCAGCCTCAGAGGGGCGAACACCGGGGAGCTGTTTTTT
TRBV20-1	few	TRBJ2-7	.	14	CSASPEDGTYEQYF	TGCAGTGCTAGCCCCGAGGACGGCACCTACGAGCAGTACTTC
TRBV28	.	TRBJ2-7	.	10	CASSDDEQYF	TGTGCCAGCAGTGATGACGAGCAGTACTTC
TRBV29-1	.	TRBJ2-2	.	15	CSVTPGRSNTGELFF	TGCAGCGTCACCCCTGGGAGATCGAACACCGGGGAGCTGTTTTTT
TRBV28	many	TRBJ2-7	TRBD2	15	CASTWSRGESYEQYF	TGTGCCAGCACCTGGTCCCGGGGGGAGTCCTACGAGCAGTACTTC
TRBV6-5	.	TRBJ1-2	TRBD1	16	CASSYSWLQGAHGYTF	TGTGCCAGCAGTTACTCTTGGCTACAGGGGGCGCATGGCTACACCTTC
TRBV20-1	.	TRBJ2-1	.	13	CSASRDGHNEQFF	TGCAGTGCTAGCCGGGACGGACACAATGAGCAGTTCTTC
TRBV6-5	few	TRBJ2-5	TRBD1	16	CASSYRETGVFSTQYF	TGTGCCAGCAGTTATAGGGAGACAGGGGTTTTTTCGACCCAGTACTTC
TRBV28	.	TRBJ1-6	.	14	CASRPGYFGSPLHF	TGTGCCAGCAGACCGGGGTATTTCGGTTCACCCCTCCACTTT
TRBV29-1	.	TRBJ2-5	.	14	CSVARDTTQETQYF	TGCAGCGTAGCCCGGGACACCACGCAGGAGACCCAGTACTTC
TRBV29-1	few	TRBJ2-7	.	12	CSVSATNYEQYF	TGCAGCGTTTCTGCTACCAACTACGAGCAGTACTTC
TRBV10-3	many	TRBJ1-1	.	13	CAISGARDTEAFF	TGTGCCATCAGTGGGGCGAGGGACACTGAAGCTTTCTTT
TRBV6-4	few	TRBJ2-3	.	13	CASSLTGRDTQYF	TGTGCCAGCAGCCTTACAGGGCGAGATACGCAGTATTTT
TRBV2	.	TRBJ2-5	TRBD2	15	CASIGGLAGEETQYF	TGTGCCAGCATTGGCGGACTAGCGGGGGAAGAGACCCAGTACTTC
TRBV20-1	many	TRBJ1-5	.	12	CSARQSNQPQHF	TGCAGTGCTAGACAGAGCAATCAGCCCCAGCATTTT
TRBV7-3	.	TRBJ2-1	TRBD2	14	CASSLNGGYNEQFF	TGTGCCAGCAGCTTAAACGGGGGGTACAATGAGCAGTTCTTC
TRBV20-1	.	TRBJ2-5	TRBD2	14	CSAPNGGGRETQYF	TGCAGTGCTCCGAACGGGGGGGGCCGAGAGACCCAGTACTTC
TRBV20-1	many	TRBJ1-2	TRBD1	15	CSARDWTGGNYGYTF	TGCAGTGCTAGAGATTGGACAGGGGGTAACTATGGCTACACCTTC
TRBV12-3/TRBV12-4	few	TRBJ2-5	.	13	CASSSRARETQYF	TGTGCCAGCAGTTCTCGCGCGCGGGAGACCCAGTACTTC
TRBV10-2	.	TRBJ2-7	.	13	CASRHIGAYEQYF	TGCGCCAGCAGGCACATCGGGGCGTACGAGCAGTACTTC
TRBV29-1	many	TRBJ2-5	TRBD2	13	CSFRTSGGETQYF	TGCAGCTTCCGGACTAGCGGGGGTGAGACCCAGTACTTC
TRBV20-1	many	TRBJ2-6	.	13	CSAEDGRANVLTF	TGCAGTGCTGAAGACGGGAGGGCCAACGTCCTGACTTTC
TRBV10-2	many	TRBJ2-2	.	15	CASSEQQAKAGELFF	TGCGCCAGCAGTGAGCAGCAGGCGAAGGCCGGGGAGCTGTTTTTT
TRBV20-1	.	TRBJ2-1	TRBD2	15	CSADIAGGSYNEQFF	TGCAGTGCAGACATAGCGGGGGGGTCCTACAATGAGCAGTTCTTC
TRBV12-3/TRBV12-4	.	TRBJ2-2	.	15	CASSFRGRGTGELFF	TGTGCCAGCAGTTTTCGGGGGCGCGGAACCGGGGAGCTGTTTTTT
TRBV28	.	TRBJ1-6	.	16	CASSTLFSSYNSPLHF	TGTGCCAGCAGCACTTTATTTTCCTCCTATAATTCACCCCTCCACTTT
TRBV29-1	few	TRBJ1-2	.	13	CSARAGANYGYTF	TGCAGCGCTCGCGCCGGGGCTAACTATGGCTACACCTTC
TRBV20-1	.	TRBJ2-3	TRBD2	15	CSAQGLAGDLDTQYF	TGCAGTGCCCAGGGACTAGCGGGGGATTTGGATACGCAGTATTTT
TRBV6-1	many	TRBJ2-6	TRBD1	15	CASSPGTAGANVLTF	TGTGCCAGCAGTCCAGGGACAGCTGGGGCCAACGTCCTGACTTTC
TRBV24-1	few	TRBJ2-2	.	13	CATRLTNTGELFF	TGTGCCACCCGACTTACGAACACCGGGGAGCTGTTTTTT
TRBV12-3/TRBV12-4	.	TRBJ2-7	TRBD1	15	CASSLVPGQIYEQYF	TGTGCCAGCAGTTTAGTCCCGGGACAGATCTACGAGCAGTACTTC
TRBV10-3	.	TRBJ2-7	.	13	CAITKGLLYEQYF	TGTGCCATCACAAAGGGGTTACTCTACGAGCAGTACTTC
TRBV20-1	few	TRBJ1-2	.	14	CSARARGRVYGYTF	TGCAGTGCTAGAGCCCGGGGGCGAGTCTATGGCTACACCTTC
TRBV12-3/TRBV12-4	.	TRBJ2-3	.	13	CASSLAVIDTQYF	TGTGCCAGCAGTTTAGCGGTGATAGATACGCAGTATTTT
TRBV20-1	few	TRBJ2-7	.	15	CSAPRSGRRTYEQYF	TGCAGTGCCCCGCGCAGCGGTCGGCGGACCTACGAGCAGTACTTC
TRBV5-1	.	TRBJ2-7	TRBD1	14	CASSSDRANYEQYF	TGCGCCAGCAGCTCGGACAGGGCGAACTACGAGCAGTACTTC
TRBV5-1	many	TRBJ2-2	.	15	CASRDIRLTTGELFF	TGCGCCAGCCGGGACATCCGCCTGACGACCGGGGAGCTGTTTTTT
TRBV5-1	many	TRBJ2-1	TRBD2	16	CASSLAVGGGSNEQFF	TGCGCCAGCAGCTTGGCGGTCGGGGGGGGTTCCAATGAGCAGTTCTTC
TRBV5-1	many	TRBJ2-3	.	16	CASIPSGGARTDTQYF	TGCGCCAGCATCCCATCAGGAGGGGCGCGGACAGATACGCAGTATTTT
TRBV20-1	many	TRBJ2-5	.	15	CSARGGSSVGETQYF	TGCAGTGCTAGAGGGGGAAGCTCGGTGGGAGAGACCCAGTACTTC
TRBV20-1	few	TRBJ1-1	.	14	CSASVRRGDTEAFF	TGCAGTGCTAGCGTGAGGAGAGGGGACACTGAAGCTTTCTTT
TRBV7-3	many	TRBJ2-3	TRBD2	13	CASSLRLADTQYF	TGTGCCAGCAGCTTACGACTAGCTGATACGCAGTATTTT
TRBV12-3/TRBV12-4	few	TRBJ2-3	.	13	CASSLSPRGTQYF	TGTGCCAGCAGTTTATCTCCCCGGGGTACGCAGTATTTT
TRBV12-3/TRBV12-4	once	TRBJ2-5	.	13	CASRDTVGETQYF	TGTGCCAGCCGGGACACGGTTGGGGAGACCCAGTACTTC